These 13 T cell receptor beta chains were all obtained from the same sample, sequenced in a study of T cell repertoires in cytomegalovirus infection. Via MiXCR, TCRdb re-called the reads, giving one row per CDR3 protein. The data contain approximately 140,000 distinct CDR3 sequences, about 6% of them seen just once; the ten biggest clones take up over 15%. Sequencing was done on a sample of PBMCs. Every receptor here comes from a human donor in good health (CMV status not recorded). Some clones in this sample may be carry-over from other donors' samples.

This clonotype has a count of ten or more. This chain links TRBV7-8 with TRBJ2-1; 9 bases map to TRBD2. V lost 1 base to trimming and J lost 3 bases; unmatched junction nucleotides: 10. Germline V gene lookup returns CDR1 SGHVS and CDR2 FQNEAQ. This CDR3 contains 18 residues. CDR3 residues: CASSLGVVASGDYNEQFF. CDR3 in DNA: TGTGCCAGCAGCTTAGGAGTTGTGGCTAGCGGGGACTACAATGAGCAGTTCTTC.

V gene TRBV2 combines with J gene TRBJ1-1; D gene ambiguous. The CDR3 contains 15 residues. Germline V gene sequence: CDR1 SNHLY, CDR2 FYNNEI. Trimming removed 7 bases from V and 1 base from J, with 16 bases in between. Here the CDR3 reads CASTGRLTPNTEAFF. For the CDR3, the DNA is TGTGCCAGCACCGGCAGGCTCACCCCGAACACTGAAGCTTTCTTT.

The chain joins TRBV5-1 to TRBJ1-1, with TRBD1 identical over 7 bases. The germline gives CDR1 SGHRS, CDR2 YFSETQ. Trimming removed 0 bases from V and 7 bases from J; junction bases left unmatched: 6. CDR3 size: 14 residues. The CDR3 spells CASSLEDRTGEAFF. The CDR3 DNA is TGCGCCAGCAGCTTGGAGGACAGGACTGGTGAAGCTTTCTTT.

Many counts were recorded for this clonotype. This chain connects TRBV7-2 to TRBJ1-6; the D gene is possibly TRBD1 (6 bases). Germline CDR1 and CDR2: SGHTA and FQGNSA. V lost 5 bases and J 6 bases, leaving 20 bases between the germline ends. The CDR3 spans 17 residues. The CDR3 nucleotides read TGTGCCAGCAGCCTCTGGCAGGGGCCCGGATCTAATTCACCCCTCCACTTT. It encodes CASSLWQGPGSNSPLHF.

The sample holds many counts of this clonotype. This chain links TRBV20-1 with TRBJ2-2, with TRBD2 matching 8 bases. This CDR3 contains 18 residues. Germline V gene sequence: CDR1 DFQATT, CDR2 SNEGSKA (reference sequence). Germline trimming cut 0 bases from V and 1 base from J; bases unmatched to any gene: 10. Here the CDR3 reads CSARDERLAGLNTGELFF. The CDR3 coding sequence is TGCAGTGCTAGAGATGAACGCCTAGCGGGTTTGAACACCGGGGAGCTGTTTTTT.

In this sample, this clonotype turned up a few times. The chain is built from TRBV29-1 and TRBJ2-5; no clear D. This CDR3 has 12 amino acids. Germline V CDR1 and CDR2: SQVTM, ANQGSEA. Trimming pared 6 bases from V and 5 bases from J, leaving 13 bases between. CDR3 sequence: CSVPSPAETQYF. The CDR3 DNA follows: TGCAGCGTACCCAGCCCAGCGGAGACCCAGTACTTC.

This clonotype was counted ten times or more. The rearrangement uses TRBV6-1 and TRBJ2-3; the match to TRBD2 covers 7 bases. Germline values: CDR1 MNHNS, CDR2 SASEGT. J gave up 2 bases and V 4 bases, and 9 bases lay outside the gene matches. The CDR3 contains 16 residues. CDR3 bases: TGTGCCAGCAGTGTAGAGACTAGCCTCTACACAGATACGCAGTATTTT. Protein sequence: CASSVETSLYTDTQYF.

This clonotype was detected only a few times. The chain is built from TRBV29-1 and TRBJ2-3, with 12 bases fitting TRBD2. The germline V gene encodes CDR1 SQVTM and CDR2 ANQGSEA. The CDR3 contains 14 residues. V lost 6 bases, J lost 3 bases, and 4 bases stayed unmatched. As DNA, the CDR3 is TGCAGCGTCTCACTAGCGGGGGGAACAGATACGCAGTATTTT. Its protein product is CSVSLAGGTDTQYF.

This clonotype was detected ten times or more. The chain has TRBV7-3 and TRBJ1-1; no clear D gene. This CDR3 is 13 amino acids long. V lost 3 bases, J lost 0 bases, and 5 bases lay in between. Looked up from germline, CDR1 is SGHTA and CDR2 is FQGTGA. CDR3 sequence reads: CASSFSVNTEAFF. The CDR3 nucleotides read TGTGCCAGCAGCTTTTCAGTGAACACTGAAGCTTTCTTT. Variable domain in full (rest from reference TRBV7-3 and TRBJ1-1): GAGVSQTPSNKVTEKGKYVELRCDPISGHTALYWYRQSLGQGPEFLIYFQGTGAADDSGLPNDRFFAVRPEGSVSTLKIQRTERGDSAVYLCASSFSVNTEAFFGQGTRLTVV.

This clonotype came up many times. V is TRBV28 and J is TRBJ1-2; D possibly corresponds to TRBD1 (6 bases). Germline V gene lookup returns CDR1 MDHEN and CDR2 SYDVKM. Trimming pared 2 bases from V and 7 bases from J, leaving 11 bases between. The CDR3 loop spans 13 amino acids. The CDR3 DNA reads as TGTGCCAGCAGTTTACGGTGGGGGCCTGGCTACACCTTC. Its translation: CASSLRWGPGYTF.

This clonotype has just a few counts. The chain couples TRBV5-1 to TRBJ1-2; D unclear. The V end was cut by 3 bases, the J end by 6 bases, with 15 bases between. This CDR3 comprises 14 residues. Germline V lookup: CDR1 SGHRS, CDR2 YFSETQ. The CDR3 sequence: CASSSVGGEDGYTF. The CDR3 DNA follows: TGCGCCAGCAGCTCCGTAGGCGGAGAAGATGGCTACACCTTC.

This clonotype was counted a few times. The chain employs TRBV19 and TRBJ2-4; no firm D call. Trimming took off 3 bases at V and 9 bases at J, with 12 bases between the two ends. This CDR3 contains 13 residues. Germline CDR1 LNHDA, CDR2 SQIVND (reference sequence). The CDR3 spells CASSIQWRGIQYF. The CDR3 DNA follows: TGTGCCAGTAGTATTCAATGGAGAGGCATTCAGTACTTC.

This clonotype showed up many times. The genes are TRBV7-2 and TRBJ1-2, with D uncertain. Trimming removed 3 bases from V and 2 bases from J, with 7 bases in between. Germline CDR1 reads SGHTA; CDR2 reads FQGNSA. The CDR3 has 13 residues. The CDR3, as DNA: TGTGCCAGCAGCTTTACGGGGAACTATGGCTACACCTTC. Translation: CASSFTGNYGYTF.